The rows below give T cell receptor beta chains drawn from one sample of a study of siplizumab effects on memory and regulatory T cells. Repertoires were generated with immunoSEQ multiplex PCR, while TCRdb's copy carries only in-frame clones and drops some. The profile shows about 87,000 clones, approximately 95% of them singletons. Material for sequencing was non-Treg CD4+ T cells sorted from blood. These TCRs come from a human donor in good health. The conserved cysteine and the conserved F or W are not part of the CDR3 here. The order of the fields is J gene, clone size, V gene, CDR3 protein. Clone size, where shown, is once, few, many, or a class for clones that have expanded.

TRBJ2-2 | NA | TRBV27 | ASSLLTSVVTGELF
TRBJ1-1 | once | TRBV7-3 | ASSSGSEAF
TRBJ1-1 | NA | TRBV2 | ASRVRGENTEAF
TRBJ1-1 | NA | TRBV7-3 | ASSLNPGGTEAF
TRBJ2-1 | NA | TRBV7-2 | ASSRPREEQF
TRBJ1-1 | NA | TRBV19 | ASSRQGAGTEAF
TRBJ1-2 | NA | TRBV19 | ASMEEGFYGYT
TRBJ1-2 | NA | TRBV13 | ASSRGGSNYGYT
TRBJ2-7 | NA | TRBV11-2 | ASSLVTYEQY
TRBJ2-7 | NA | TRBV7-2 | ASGTGGSYEQY
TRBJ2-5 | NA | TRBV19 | ASSPSGGRETQY
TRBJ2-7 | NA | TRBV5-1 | ASSPGLAGVVREQY
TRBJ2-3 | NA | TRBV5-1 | ASSLGPGGEDTQY
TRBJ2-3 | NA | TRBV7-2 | ASSFSFGGRGTDTQY
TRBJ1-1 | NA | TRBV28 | AAQGGRNTEAF
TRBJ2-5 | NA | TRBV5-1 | ASSSGETQY
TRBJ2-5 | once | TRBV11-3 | ASSLGRGPGETQY
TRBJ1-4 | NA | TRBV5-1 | ASSWQGTNEKLF
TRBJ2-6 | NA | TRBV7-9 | ASILGGAGANVLT
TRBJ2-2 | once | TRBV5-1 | ASSSVQGTGELF
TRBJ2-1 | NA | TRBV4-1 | ASSRAPSDSSYNEQF
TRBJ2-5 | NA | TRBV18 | ASSPGHSGQETQY
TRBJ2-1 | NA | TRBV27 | ASSPQPSRGNLGEQF
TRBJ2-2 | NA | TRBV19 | ARTGLLNTGELF
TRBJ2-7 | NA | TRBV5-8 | ASRSGAGFEGEQY
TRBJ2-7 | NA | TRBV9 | ASSVAPGGEQY
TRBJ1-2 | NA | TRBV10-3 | AIRGAAEDGYT
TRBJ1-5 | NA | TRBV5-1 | ASSLGTGDSNQPQH
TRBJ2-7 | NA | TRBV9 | ASSPHGGGAPEQY
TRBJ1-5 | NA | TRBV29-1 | SVRQGADQPQH
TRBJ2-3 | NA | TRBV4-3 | ASSQEGLVGTDTQY
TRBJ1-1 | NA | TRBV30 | AWSVGGARMGAF
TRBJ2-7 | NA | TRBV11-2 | ASSLGRTYEQY
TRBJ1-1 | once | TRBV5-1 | ASSLVSGILHPFTEAF
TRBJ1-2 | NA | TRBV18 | ASSPAGAPGYT
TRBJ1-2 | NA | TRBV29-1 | SVAIGGANYGYT
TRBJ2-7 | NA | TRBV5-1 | ASSPGQGPSEQY
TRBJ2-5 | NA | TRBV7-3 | ASSPMGPQRTQY
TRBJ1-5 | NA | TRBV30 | AEDPGGQQPQH
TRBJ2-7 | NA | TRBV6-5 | ASSPRGGGYEQY
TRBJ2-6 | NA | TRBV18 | ASSPSMSSGANVLT
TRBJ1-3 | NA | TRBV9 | ASSVDARGEIGNTIY
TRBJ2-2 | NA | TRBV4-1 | ASSQDRGPLIGELF
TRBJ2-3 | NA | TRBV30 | AWSVLDTQY
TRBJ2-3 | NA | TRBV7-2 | ASSIGGWGDTQY
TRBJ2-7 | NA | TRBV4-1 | ASSQEGLAGGEQY
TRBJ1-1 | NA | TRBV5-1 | ASSPDRPGNTEAF
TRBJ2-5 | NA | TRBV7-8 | ASSFGLAGGETQY
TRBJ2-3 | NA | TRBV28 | ASSPGPAGQY
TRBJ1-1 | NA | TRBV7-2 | ASSLAQGAFEAF
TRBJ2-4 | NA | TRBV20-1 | SAQWVNIQY
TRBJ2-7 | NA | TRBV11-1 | ASSYRTGTEQY
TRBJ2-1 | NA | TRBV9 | ASSVGTSGVWSYNEQF
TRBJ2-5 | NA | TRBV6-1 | ASSGAGPQETQY